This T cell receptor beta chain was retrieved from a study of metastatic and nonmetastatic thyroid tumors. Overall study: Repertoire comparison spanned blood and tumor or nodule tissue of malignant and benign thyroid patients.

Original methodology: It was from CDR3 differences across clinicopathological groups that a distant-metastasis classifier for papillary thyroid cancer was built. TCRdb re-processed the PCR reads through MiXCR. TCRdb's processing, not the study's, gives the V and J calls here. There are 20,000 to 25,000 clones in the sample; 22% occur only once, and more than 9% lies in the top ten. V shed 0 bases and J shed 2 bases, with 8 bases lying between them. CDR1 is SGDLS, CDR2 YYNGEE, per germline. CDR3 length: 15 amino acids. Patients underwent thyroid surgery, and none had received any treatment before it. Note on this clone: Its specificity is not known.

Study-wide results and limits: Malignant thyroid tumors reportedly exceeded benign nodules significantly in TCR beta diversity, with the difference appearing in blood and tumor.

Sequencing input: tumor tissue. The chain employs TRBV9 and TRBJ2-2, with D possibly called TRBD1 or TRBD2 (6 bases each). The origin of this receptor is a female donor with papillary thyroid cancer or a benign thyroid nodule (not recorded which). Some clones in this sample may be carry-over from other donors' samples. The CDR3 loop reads CASSVEGGNTGELFF. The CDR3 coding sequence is TGTGCCAGCAGCGTAGAGGGGGGAAACACCGGGGAGCTGTTTTTT.